The clone carrying this T cell receptor beta chain occurred many times. Its antigen is not known. The J segment lost 4 bases and the V segment lost 4 bases, leaving 4 bases of the junction unmatched. This CDR3 region has 14 residues. CDR1 and CDR2 from the germline V gene are SGHTA and FQGTGA. These data come from a study of blood T cells in healthy people across ages. Study-wide results and limits: The study found more naive CD4+ cells and higher diversity in long-lived than aged donors. Nothing was known about donor CMV status, and this possibly confounded expanded clonotype changes.

A second roughly 6 to 12 cycle PCR used barcoded and J-beta primers. From the 5' RACE reads, TCRdb called clonotypes with MiXCR, one entry per CDR3 protein. Counted here are 1.6 million or so distinct CDR3 sequences, roughly a third occurring once; the ten biggest clones make up 11%. Sequencing was performed on blood. J is TRBJ2-3 and V is TRBV7-3; TRBD2 matches 8 bases. This clonotype was obtained from a woman aged 25 to 39 in good health. CDR3 nucleotide sequence: TGTGCCAGCAGCTCCGGGACTAGTGCAGATACGCAGTATTTT. Protein: CASSSGTSADTQYF.